Here is one T cell receptor (beta chain) with its context. The antigen is undetermined. The PCR ran on 60 Vbeta and 13 Jbeta primers. TCRdb keeps only in-frame clones here, not all; method: immunoSEQ multiplex PCR. Its table records about 150,000 clones. This entry is derived from a study of cytomegalovirus exposure and HLA in healthy donors. Notes on the study in general: Excluded: some indistinguishable V segments such as TRBV6-2 and TRBV6-3. Later analysis identified 15,000 to 20,000 TCR beta sequences associated with HLA alleles, using a false discovery rate threshold of 0.05. The HLA-A and HLA-B alleles of most subjects were reportedly predicted accurately from TCR beta sequences.

While unrecorded immune exposures were likely, the donors were nominally healthy when sampled. The CDR3 contains 15 residues. The ends lost 2 bases at V and 4 bases at J; junction bases unmatched: 6. Germline V gene lookup returns CDR1 SGHRS and CDR2 YFSETQ. This chain joins TRBV5-1 and TRBJ2-1; 7 positions match TRBD1. The clonotype comes from a woman in her 50s in good health and CMV-seronegative. Sequenced sample: PBMCs. For the CDR3, the DNA is TGCGCCAGCAGCTTAGGACAGGATAATTACAATGAGCAGTTCTTC. It translates to CASSLGQDNYNEQFF.